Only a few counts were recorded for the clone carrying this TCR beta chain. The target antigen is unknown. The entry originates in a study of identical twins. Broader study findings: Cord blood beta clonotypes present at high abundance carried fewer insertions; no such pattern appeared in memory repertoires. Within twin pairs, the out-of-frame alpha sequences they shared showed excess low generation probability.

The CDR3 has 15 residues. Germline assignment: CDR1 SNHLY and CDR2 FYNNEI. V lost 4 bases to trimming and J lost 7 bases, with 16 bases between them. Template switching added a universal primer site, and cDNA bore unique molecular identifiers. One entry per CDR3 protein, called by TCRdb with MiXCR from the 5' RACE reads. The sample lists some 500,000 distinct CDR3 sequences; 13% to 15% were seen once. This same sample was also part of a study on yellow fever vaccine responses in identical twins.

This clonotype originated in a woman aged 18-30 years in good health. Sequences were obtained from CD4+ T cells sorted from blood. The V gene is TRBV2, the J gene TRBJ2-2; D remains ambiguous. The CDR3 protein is CASSVYSAVGGELFF. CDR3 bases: TGTGCCAGCAGTGTATATTCGGCAGTTGGCGGGGAGCTGTTTTTT.